These T cell receptor beta chains were read from a single sample in a study of T cells in Graves' hyperthyroidism and ophthalmopathy. TCRdb called the multiplex PCR reads again in MiXCR, with one record for every CDR3 protein. The profile shows roughly 240,000 distinct CDR3 sequences, roughly 15% of them singletons. The sequencing sample was made of blood. Receptor source: a woman between 18 and 29 years old with Graves' ophthalmopathy. The CDR3 runs from the conserved cysteine through the conserved F or W. The D gene is left open where the match is weak. Size is omitted from some rows. Given values are once, few, many or a class for expanded clones.

d_call	v_call	clone_size	j_call	cdr3_nt	cdr3_aa
TRBD2	TRBV19	once	TRBJ2-2	TGTGCCAGTAGTAGGGGACTAGCGGGAACGAACACCGGGGAGCCGTTTTTT	CASSRGLAGTNTGEPFF
TRBD1	TRBV6-1	many	TRBJ1-1	TGTGCCAGCAGTCTCTCACGAGGGACAGGGAACACTGAAGCTTTCTTT	CASSLSRGTGNTEAFF
-	TRBV5-1	many	TRBJ1-2	TGCGCCAGCAGCTTGGTCTACAGAAACAACTATGGCTACACCTTC	CASSLVYRNNYGYTF
-	TRBV12-3/TRBV12-4	many	TRBJ1-5	TGTGCCAGCAGTTTAATGGGGCGTAGCAATCAGCCCCAGCATTTT	CASSLMGRSNQPQHF
-	TRBV7-2	many	TRBJ2-5	TGTGCCAGCAGCCGAGCGACCGGGAGTGTATTCCAAGAGACCCAGTACTTC	CASSRATGSVFQETQYF
TRBD1	TRBV30	-	TRBJ1-2	TGTGCCATTAACAGGGGAAGCTACACCTTC	CAINRGSYTF
-	TRBV11-2	many	TRBJ2-2	TGTGCCAGCAGCTTTTTTAGCGTCAACACCGGGGAGCTGTTTTTT	CASSFFSVNTGELFF
TRBD2	TRBV27	many	TRBJ2-7	TGTGCCAGCAGCCAGAGGGGAGCGGGACCCGCGTACGAGCAGTACTTC	CASSQRGAGPAYEQYF
TRBD1	TRBV5-1	many	TRBJ1-1	TGCGCCAGCAGCCTGCCGTCGGGCAGGGGGATTATGAACACTGAAGCTTTCTTT	CASSLPSGRGIMNTEAFF
-	TRBV7-9	few	TRBJ2-5	TGTGCCAGCCTTCGTGTTACACCGAGAGAGACCCAGTACTTC	CASLRVTPRETQYF
TRBD2	TRBV6-2/TRBV6-3	-	TRBJ2-1	TGTGCCAGCAGTTACTCTCGGACTAGCGGGAGGTATGAGCAGTTCTTC	CASSYSRTSGRYEQFF
-	TRBV5-8	-	TRBJ1-2	TGTGCCAGCAGTAAGACCAATACGGGCGGCTACACCTTC	CASSKTNTGGYTF
-	TRBV6-2/TRBV6-3	-	TRBJ1-1	TGTGCCAGCAGTTACTCGGGATTCACTGAAGCTTTCTTT	CASSYSGFTEAFF
TRBD1	TRBV25-1	few	TRBJ2-2	TGTGCCAGCAGTGATCCCACTCAGGGGGCGAACACCGGGGAGCTGTTTTTT	CASSDPTQGANTGELFF
TRBD2	TRBV29-1	many	TRBJ2-2	TGCAGCGTTCGGGGAGGGGAGCGGGCCACCGGGGAGCTGTTTTTT	CSVRGGERATGELFF
-	TRBV7-9	many	TRBJ2-5	TGTGCCAGCAGCCCGCCATCCACTGCGTGGCCCCAGTACTTC	CASSPPSTAWPQYF
-	TRBV3-1	many	TRBJ1-2	TGTGCCAGCAGCCAAGGGCACAGCTATGGCTACACCTTC	CASSQGHSYGYTF
TRBD1	TRBV7-3	many	TRBJ2-2	TGTGCCAGCAGCCCTCAGGGGGCCGGGGAGCTGTTTTTT	CASSPQGAGELFF
-	TRBV2	many	TRBJ2-5	TGTGCCACCTCCGGGACAAAGGAAGAGACCCAGTACTTC	CATSGTKEETQYF
-	TRBV29-1	many	TRBJ1-1	TGCAGCGTTGAAGGGCAGCTTGAAGCTTTCTTT	CSVEGQLEAFF
TRBD1	TRBV5-5	many	TRBJ1-5	TGTGCCAGCAGCTTGGGACAGGGGGTAAAGCAGCCCCAGCATTTT	CASSLGQGVKQPQHF
TRBD2	TRBV6-5	many	TRBJ2-7	TGTGCCAGCAGTTACTCTACAGGGTGGACTAGCGGGAGGAGCGACGAGCAGTACTTC	CASSYSTGWTSGRSDEQYF
-	TRBV28	many	TRBJ2-3	TGTGCCAGCAGACCGGACCCCTCAGATACGCAGTATTTT	CASRPDPSDTQYF
-	TRBV11-3	many	TRBJ2-1	TGTGCCAGCAGCTTAGATCGGCAGGGATACAATGAGCAGTTCTTC	CASSLDRQGYNEQFF
TRBD2	TRBV19	once	TRBJ2-5	TGTGCCAGTAGTATCCAGGGACTAGCGGCCCAAGAGACCCAGTACTTC	CASSIQGLAAQETQYF
-	TRBV14	few	TRBJ2-1	TGTGCCAGCAGCCAAAAAGTGGCGGGGTTAGGACTCAATGAGCAGTTCTTC	CASSQKVAGLGLNEQFF
-	TRBV3-1	many	TRBJ1-1	TGTGCCAGCAGCCAAGATCCAGGGAACACTGAAGCTTTCTTT	CASSQDPGNTEAFF
TRBD1	TRBV28	-	TRBJ1-5	TGTGCCAGCAGTTACCGGGACAGGGGATCGGGTCAGCCCCAGCATTTT	CASSYRDRGSGQPQHF
-	TRBV7-9	many	TRBJ2-5	TGTGCCAGCAGCTTACTCCTTGGGTCCGACAGAGGAGAGACCCAGTACTTC	CASSLLLGSDRGETQYF
-	TRBV5-4	few	TRBJ2-7	TGTGCCAGCAGCCCTGGGGCTAGCGCGTACGAGCAGTACTTC	CASSPGASAYEQYF
-	TRBV4-1	many	TRBJ1-1	TGCGCCAGCAGCCAAGAGTGGGGCAACACTGAAGCTTTCTTT	CASSQEWGNTEAFF
-	TRBV11-2	-	TRBJ2-7	-	CASSFYICSASPSGLAGMYEQYF
-	TRBV6-1	many	TRBJ2-3	TGTGCCAGCAGTGAGGACTTCACAGATACGCAGTATTTT	CASSEDFTDTQYF
TRBD1	TRBV11-2	many	TRBJ1-2	TGTGCCAGCAGCTACGGACAGGGGTCAGGCTATGGCTACACCTTC	CASSYGQGSGYGYTF
-	TRBV5-1	-	TRBJ2-5	TGCGCCAGCAGCATTAAAGAGACCCAGTACTTC	CASSIKETQYF
-	TRBV11-2	many	TRBJ1-1	TGTGCCAGCAGTTTAGGGGGGCTGGAAGCTTTCTTT	CASSLGGLEAFF
-	TRBV7-9	many	TRBJ2-2	TGTGCCAGCAGGCATCCACAGAACACCGGGGAGCTGTTTTTT	CASRHPQNTGELFF
-	TRBV12-3/TRBV12-4	many	TRBJ2-1	TGTGCCAGCAGTTTAGCGACTAGAAGTATGGATGAGCAGTTCTTC	CASSLATRSMDEQFF
TRBD2	TRBV5-1	few	TRBJ2-5	TGCGCCAGCAGCTCAGGGGGACTAGCGGGAAGCTGGGAGACCCAGTACTTC	CASSSGGLAGSWETQYF
-	TRBV30	many	TRBJ2-1	TGTGCCTGGGAATTCGGGACTTACAACAATGAGCAGTTCTTC	CAWEFGTYNNEQFF